These T cell receptor beta chains were read from a single sample in a study of shared clonotypes between healthy human individuals. Sequenced by immunoSEQ multiplex PCR; TCRdb stores in-frame clones only, minus some. This table has about 680,000 clones, just over 90% appearing once. Sequencing was done on a sample of naive CD8+ T cells sorted from blood. The source of these receptors is a man aged 30-40 years in good health. Each CDR3 is given with its conserved first and last residue. A D gene is named only where the DNA matches it firmly. Expanded clones are given a class, and other clones once, few, many or no size at all.

CDR3 DNA: TGTGCCAGCAGCAGCCTGGGCGGGGTCACCGGGGAGCTGTTTTTT
CDR3 protein: CASSSLGGVTGELFF
clone size: -
D gene: -
J gene: TRBJ2-2
V gene: TRBV7-9

CDR3 DNA: TGTGCCAGCAGCCAAGGGACAGGGGCTGAAGCTTTCTTT
CDR3 protein: CASSQGTGAEAFF
clone size: -
D gene: TRBD1
J gene: TRBJ1-1
V gene: TRBV5-4

CDR3 DNA: TGTGCCAGCGGTGAACGGTATAACACTGAAGCTTTCTTT
CDR3 protein: CASGERYNTEAFF
clone size: once
D gene: -
J gene: TRBJ1-1
V gene: TRBV27

CDR3 DNA: TGTGCCAGCAGCAGTGGAGATACGCAGTATTTT
CDR3 protein: CASSSGDTQYF
clone size: -
D gene: -
J gene: TRBJ2-3
V gene: TRBV9

CDR3 DNA: TGTGCCAGCAGCTTAATACCCTTGGATGAGCAGTTCTTC
CDR3 protein: CASSLIPLDEQFF
clone size: -
D gene: -
J gene: TRBJ2-1
V gene: TRBV7-3

CDR3 DNA: TGTGCCAGCAGCAATCCCGGGAGTTTGAACACTGAAGCTTTCTTT
CDR3 protein: CASSNPGSLNTEAFF
clone size: -
D gene: -
J gene: TRBJ1-1
V gene: TRBV7-2

CDR3 DNA: TGTGCCAGCAGCGTATGGATGGCACCGAACACCGGGGAGCTGTTTTTT
CDR3 protein: CASSVWMAPNTGELFF
clone size: -
D gene: -
J gene: TRBJ2-2
V gene: TRBV9

CDR3 DNA: TGTGCCAGCAGTTTATGGCACCCCCCCTACGAGCAGTACTTC
CDR3 protein: CASSLWHPPYEQYF
clone size: -
D gene: -
J gene: TRBJ2-7
V gene: TRBV27

CDR3 DNA: TGTGCCAGCAGTCAGGGACTAGCGGGAGGGAACGAGCAGTTCTTC
CDR3 protein: CASSQGLAGGNEQFF
clone size: -
D gene: TRBD2
J gene: TRBJ2-1
V gene: TRBV2

CDR3 DNA: TGTGCCAGCAGCTTCTCGGATTCCTCTGATGGCTACACCTTC
CDR3 protein: CASSFSDSSDGYTF
clone size: once
D gene: -
J gene: TRBJ1-2
V gene: TRBV7-9

CDR3 DNA: TGTGCCAGCAGCTTAGGAAGGACAGCGATAATCTATGGCTACACCTTC
CDR3 protein: CASSLGRTAIIYGYTF
clone size: -
D gene: -
J gene: TRBJ1-2
V gene: TRBV13

CDR3 DNA: TGTGCCAGCAGCCCAGATCCTGGAGGTGTAGGGGGCTATGGCTACACCTTC
CDR3 protein: CASSPDPGGVGGYGYTF
clone size: -
D gene: -
J gene: TRBJ1-2
V gene: TRBV5-5

CDR3 DNA: TGTGCCATCAGCCAGTCCACTAGCAGCGCAGATACGCAGTATTTT
CDR3 protein: CAISQSTSSADTQYF
clone size: -
D gene: -
J gene: TRBJ2-3
V gene: TRBV10-3

CDR3 DNA: TGTGCCAGCAGTTACTCCCAGCCGAACACTGAAGCTTTCTTT
CDR3 protein: CASSYSQPNTEAFF
clone size: -
D gene: -
J gene: TRBJ1-1
V gene: TRBV6-5

CDR3 DNA: TGCACCAGCAGCCAAGGTCGCGGAGGAGCGGTGCCATCCTACGAGCAGTACTTC
CDR3 protein: CTSSQGRGGAVPSYEQYF
clone size: -
D gene: -
J gene: TRBJ2-7
V gene: TRBV1

CDR3 DNA: TGTGCCAGCTCTTCTACCTCGAATACGCAGTATTTT
CDR3 protein: CASSSTSNTQYF
clone size: few
D gene: -
J gene: TRBJ2-3
V gene: TRBV27